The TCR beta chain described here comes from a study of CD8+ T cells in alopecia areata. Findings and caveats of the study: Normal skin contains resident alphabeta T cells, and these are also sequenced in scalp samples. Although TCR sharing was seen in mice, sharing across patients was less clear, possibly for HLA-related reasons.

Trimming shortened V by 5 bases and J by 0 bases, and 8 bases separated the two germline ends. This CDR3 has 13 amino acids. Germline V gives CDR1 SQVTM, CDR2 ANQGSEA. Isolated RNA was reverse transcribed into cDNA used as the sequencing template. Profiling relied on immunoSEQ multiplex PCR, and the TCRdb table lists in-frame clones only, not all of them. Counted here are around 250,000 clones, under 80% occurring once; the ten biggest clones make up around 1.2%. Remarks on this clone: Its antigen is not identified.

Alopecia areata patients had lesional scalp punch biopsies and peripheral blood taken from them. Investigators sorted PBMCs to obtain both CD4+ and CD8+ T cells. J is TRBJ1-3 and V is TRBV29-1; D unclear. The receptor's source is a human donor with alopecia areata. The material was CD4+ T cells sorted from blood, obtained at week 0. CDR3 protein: CSVMVISGNTIYF. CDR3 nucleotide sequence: TGCAGCGTTATGGTAATCTCTGGAAACACCATATATTTT.